This TCR beta chain was obtained from a study of T cells in tuberculosis. Study summary: This South African cohort compared adolescents with or without latent tuberculosis against adults with active tuberculosis. Samples predate treatment or fall within its first 7 days.

This sample's time point: new active TB diagnosis, blood taken before or within 7 days of starting treatment. General observations from the study: A GMM-specific repertoire classifier reached approximately 84% accuracy, AUROC approximately 0.9. Active tuberculosis alpha repertoires lay closer to GMM-specific TCRs than controls'.

From germline, CDR1 is GTSNPN and CDR2 SVGIG (reference sequence). With 3 bases removed from V and 5 bases from J, the gap between germline ends came to 16 bases. This CDR3 contains 15 residues. This clone was detected only a few times. The antigen remains undetermined. Data came from immunoSEQ multiplex PCR; TCRdb stores just in-frame clones and leaves some out. The sample yields approximately 22,000 clones, approximately 86% seen once. This TCR derives from an adult with tuberculosis. The sample consisted of PBMCs, taken at tuberculosis diagnosis. The genes are TRBV30 and TRBJ2-2, with D possibly TRBD2 on 6 matching bases. CDR3 in amino acids: CAWSPAGTATGELFF. CDR3 DNA: TGTGCCTGGAGCCCCGCCGGGACTGCGACCGGGGAGCTGTTTTTT. The full variable domain, its missing parts supplied by reference TRBV30 and TRBJ2-2, is SQTIHQWPATLVQPVGSPLSLECTVEGTSNPNLYWYRQAAGRGLQLLFYSVGIGQISSEVPQNLSASRPQDRQFILSSKKLLLSDSGFYLCAWSPAGTATGELFFGEGSRLTVL.